This entry lists 20 T cell receptor beta chains sequenced from one sample in a study of blood T cells in healthy people across ages. The use of a sample-barcoded 5' primer and a J-beta primer mix characterized a second PCR of 7 to 11 cycles. TCRdb re-analysed the 5' RACE reads in MiXCR, keeping a single row per CDR3 protein. The sample lists some 1,800,000 distinct CDR3 sequences; roughly two fifths were seen once. The source material was blood. Receptor source: a human donor in good health.

This clonotype came up once. J is TRBJ1-2 and V is TRBV6-2 or TRBV6-3; D not resolved. CDR3 length: 12 amino acids. V lost 0 bases to trimming and J lost 12 bases, with 11 bases between them. Germline CDR1 and CDR2: MNHEY and SVGEGT. CDR3 coding DNA: TGTGCCAGCAGTTACTCGACATTGGCTAACACCTTC. Translating it yields CASSYSTLANTF.

The chain links TRBV12-3 or TRBV12-4 to TRBJ2-2; D may be TRBD1 or TRBD2 (6 bases each). The V end lost 6 bases, the J end lost 7 bases, and 18 bases lay between the germline ends. The CDR3 extends over 15 amino acids. CDR3 in amino acids: CASSPHGGQGGELFF. CDR3 coding DNA: TGTGCCAGCAGCCCCCACGGGGGCCAGGGCGGGGAGCTGTTTTTT.

This clonotype was seen a few times. A junction boundary mismatches the germline segment, possibly from a read error. V is TRBV7-2 and J is TRBJ2-1, with D unclear. The CDR3 sequence is 15 residues long. The germline V gene has CDR1 SGHTA and CDR2 FQGNSA. The CDR3 DNA reads TGTGCCAACAGCTTCAGTATCCTGTACAGTCATGAGCAGTTCTTC. Its protein product is CANSFSILYSHEQFF.

This clonotype was seen repeatedly, ten times or more. J is TRBJ2-1 and V is TRBV12-3 or TRBV12-4; no firm D call. The V end was cut by 6 bases, the J end by 4 bases, with 7 bases between. The CDR3 length is 12 residues. Here the CDR3 reads CASSSNYNEQFF. CDR3 nucleotides: TGTGCCAGCAGCTCCAATTACAATGAGCAGTTCTTC.

J is TRBJ1-5 and V is TRBV10-3; no reliable D call. The V and J ends lost 1 base and 2 bases respectively, with 6 bases between them. Germline V gene data show CDR1 as ENHRY and CDR2 as SYGVKD. The CDR3 contains 14 residues. CDR3: CAISEYGGNQPQHF. CDR3 in DNA: TGTGCCATCAGTGAGTACGGGGGCAATCAGCCCCAGCATTTT.

This chain uses TRBV7-2 with TRBJ2-7; 7 bases line up with TRBD1. Germline assignment: CDR1 SGHTA and CDR2 FQGNSA. This CDR3 spans 15 amino acids. V shed 5 bases, J shed 3 bases, and the junction held 10 bases outside the gene matches. The CDR3 nucleotides read TGTGCCAGCAGCCGGACCGGGACAGAATACTACGAGCAGTACTTC. Amino acids: CASSRTGTEYYEQYF.

Comments on this clonotype: This may be a read error: a much more frequent sequence differs by one nucleotide. The chain recombines TRBV20-1 with TRBJ2-4; D is unresolved. The assigned J gene may be wrong: the sequence end matches TRBJ2-7 better. This CDR3 is 10 amino acids long. Germline V CDR1 and CDR2: DFQATT, SNEGSKA (reference sequence). The CDR3 is CNARQYEQYF. The CDR3 region has the DNA TGCAATGCTAGACAATACGAGCAGTACTTC.

For this clonotype: A much larger clone lies one base from this, so it may be a read error. The chain recombines TRBV4-3 with TRBJ2-4, with 10 bases lining up with TRBD1. The germline CDR1 and CDR2 sequences are LGHNA and YSLEER. Germline trimming cut 5 bases from V and 7 bases from J; bases unmatched to any gene: 8. This CDR3 is 15 amino acids long. The CDR3 sequence is CASSATGTGENIQYF. In DNA, the CDR3 is TGCGCCAGCAGCGCCACCGGGACAGGGGAGAACATTCAGTACTTC.

J is TRBJ1-2 and V is TRBV29-1; possibly TRBD1 for D (5 bases). The CDR3 is made up of 14 amino acids. The V and J ends lost 4 bases and 6 bases respectively, with 18 bases between them. The V gene's germline CDR1 is SQVTM and CDR2 ANQGSEA. The CDR3 nucleotides are TGCAGCGTTGTGCCACAGGAGTATTCAGATGGCTACACCTTC. It specifies CSVVPQEYSDGYTF. The full variable domain, completed using reference TRBV29-1 and TRBJ1-2, is SAVISQKPSRDICQRGTSLTIQCQVDSQVTMMFWYRQQPGQSLTLIATANQGSEATYESGFVIDKFPISRPNLTFSTLTVSNMSPEDSSIYLCSVVPQEYSDGYTFGSGTRLTVV.

This clonotype was observed a handful of times. The V gene is TRBV20-1, the J gene TRBJ1-1, with D unclear. The CDR3 is 13 residues long. Germline V CDR1 and CDR2: DFQATT, SNEGSKA (reference sequence). The V end lost 0 bases, the J end lost 1 base, and 6 bases lay between the germline ends. This chain's CDR3 is CSARDQQNTEAFF. CDR3 in DNA: TGCAGTGCTAGAGATCAGCAGAACACTGAAGCTTTCTTT.

Details on this clonotype: A read error may account for a junction end that differs from germline. V usage is TRBV28 and J usage is TRBJ2-7, with D maybe TRBD1 (6 bases). Germline CDR1 is MDHEN and CDR2 is SYDVKM. This CDR3 region has 16 residues. This chain's CDR3 is CVSKEQGWGYPYEQYF. The DNA for the CDR3 is TGTGTCAGCAAAGAACAGGGTTGGGGGTATCCCTACGAGCAGTACTTC.

Remarks on this clonotype: A much more abundant neighbour one base away suggests this may be a read error. The J gene is TRBJ2-7, the V gene TRBV15; 7 nucleotides align to TRBD2. V shed 8 bases and J 7 bases; nucleotides not matched to a gene: 11. The germline V gene encodes CDR1 LNHNV and CDR2 YYDKDF (reference sequence). CDR3 size: 13 residues. The CDR3 nucleotides are TGTGCCACCTGGGGAGGGTCTGGCAATGAGCAGTACTTC. It is translated as CATWGGSGNEQYF.

This sequence joins TRBV5-1 and TRBJ1-1, with D unresolved. The CDR3 length is 15 residues. Germline loops: CDR1 SGHRS, CDR2 YFSETQ. Trimming shortened V by 5 bases and J by 6 bases, and 20 bases separated the two germline ends. Here the CDR3 reads CASRVSQLNLAEAFF. In DNA form, the CDR3 reads TGCGCCAGCAGAGTCTCACAGCTCAACTTGGCTGAAGCTTTCTTT.

J is TRBJ2-3 and V is TRBV28, with unresolved D. Germline CDR1 is MDHEN and CDR2 is SYDVKM. V lost 4 bases and J 6 bases, leaving 8 bases between the germline ends. This CDR3 contains 12 residues. CDR3 nucleotides: TGTGCCAGCAGTTCACTCTGGGATACGCAGTATTTT. The encoded protein is CASSSLWDTQYF.

This chain joins TRBV3-1 and TRBJ1-5; 9 bases line up with TRBD1. V shed 4 bases and J 1 base; nucleotides not matched to a gene: 5. CDR1 LGHDT and CDR2 YNNKEL come from the germline V gene (reference sequence). This CDR3 spans 16 amino acids. This chain's CDR3 is CASSRGTGQSNQPQHF. The CDR3 region has the DNA TGTGCCAGCAGCCGTGGGACAGGGCAAAGCAATCAGCCCCAGCATTTT.

The V and J genes are TRBV4-3 and TRBJ1-1; TRBD1 might be the D (6 bases). The germline CDR1 and CDR2 sequences are LGHNA and YSLEER. The V and J ends lost 0 bases and 6 bases respectively, with 20 bases between them. The length of the CDR3 is 17 residues. This chain's CDR3 is CASSQDTSWGRGAEAFF. The CDR3 nucleotides are TGCGCCAGCAGCCAAGATACCTCCTGGGGCAGGGGTGCTGAAGCTTTCTTT.

The V call is TRBV6-5, the J call TRBJ1-2; D is possibly TRBD1 (5 bases). This CDR3 spans 14 amino acids. The ends were cut back, 8 bases at V and 7 bases at J, with 20 bases in the middle. Germline-derived CDR1 and CDR2 are MNHEY and SVGAGI. The CDR3 here is CASLGYGQLFGYTF. In nucleotides, the CDR3 is TGTGCCAGCCTAGGCTACGGACAACTTTTTGGCTACACCTTC.

This clonotype has only a few counts. The chain carries TRBV29-1 and TRBJ1-2; D not resolved. Germline CDR1 is SQVTM and CDR2 is ANQGSEA. The CDR3 length is 8 residues. Trimming took off 7 bases at V and 8 bases at J, with 5 bases between the two ends. The CDR3 DNA is TGCAGCGACGCAGGCTACACCTTC. It translates to CSDAGYTF.

The genes are TRBV20-1 and TRBJ1-1; unclear D gene. CDR3 length equals 13 residues. V was cut by 2 bases and J by 0 bases, with 7 bases left in between. Germline CDR1 reads DFQATT; CDR2 reads SNEGSKA (reference sequence). The CDR3, as DNA: TGCAGTGCTAGATCCACCCTGAACACTGAAGCTTTCTTT. This encodes CSARSTLNTEAFF.

The chain joins TRBV7-2 to TRBJ2-3; TRBD2 matches 8 bases. Germline V gene data show CDR1 as SGHTA and CDR2 as FQGNSA. The CDR3 length is 18 residues. Losses at the gene ends were 2 bases for V and 8 bases for J; bases not matched to a gene: 18. CDR3 sequence (DNA): TGTGCCAGCAGCTTACGGTCCGGGGGGGCTCCCGCCCCCGGTACGCAGTATTTT. This gives the protein CASSLRSGGAPAPGTQYF.